The present entry profiles one T cell receptor (beta chain) with its context. CDR1 and CDR2 from the germline V gene are SGHTA and FQGNSA. The length of the CDR3 is 15 residues. Trimming removed 2 bases from V and 3 bases from J; junction bases left unmatched: 5. The record originates from a study of blood T cell repertoires in COVID-19. The overall study: Sites across the United States, Italy and Spain contributed samples from acute and convalescent COVID-19.

Study processing details: How many nucleated cells were present was estimated from reference gene primer amplification. Produced via immunoSEQ multiplex PCR; TCRdb's table is partial and in-frame only. For V, J and clone size, that table is used; D and trimming come from the DNA. The table lists some 100,000 clones, roughly 90% of them singletons. The chain is built from TRBV7-2 and TRBJ1-1; 8 bases map to TRBD1. This TCR was sampled from a human donor with acute or convalescent COVID-19. The donor label of this sample is uncertain. Sequences were obtained from peripheral blood. The CDR3 region has the DNA TGTGCCAGCAGCTTACAGGGGGCGACGGACACTGAAGCTTTCTTT. Translation: CASSLQGATDTEAFF. Complete variable domain (other parts from reference TRBV7-2 and TRBJ1-1): GAGVSQSPSNKVTEKGKDVELRCDPISGHTALYWYRQSLGQGLEFLIYFQGNSAPDKSGLPSDRFSAERTGGSVSTLTIQRTQQEDSAVYLCASSLQGATDTEAFFGQGTRLTVV.